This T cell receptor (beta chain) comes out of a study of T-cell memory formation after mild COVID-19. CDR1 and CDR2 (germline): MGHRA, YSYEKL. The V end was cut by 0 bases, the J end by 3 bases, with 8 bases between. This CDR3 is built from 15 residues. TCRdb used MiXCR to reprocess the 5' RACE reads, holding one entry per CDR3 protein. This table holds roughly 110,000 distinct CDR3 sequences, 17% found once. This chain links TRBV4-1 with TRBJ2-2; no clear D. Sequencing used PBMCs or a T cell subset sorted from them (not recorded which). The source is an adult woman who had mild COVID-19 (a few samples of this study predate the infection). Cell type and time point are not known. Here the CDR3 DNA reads TGCGCCAGCAGCCAAGAAAGGAGAGACACCGGGGAGCTGTTTTTT. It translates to CASSQERRDTGELFF.